The 8 T cell receptor beta chains reported below all come from one sample, sequenced in a study of blood T cells in healthy people across ages. A second PCR, run for roughly 7 to 12 cycles, used a sample-barcoded 5' primer plus a J-beta primer mix. TCRdb reanalysed the 5' RACE reads using MiXCR and keeps one entry per CDR3 protein. The data hold roughly 720,000 distinct CDR3 sequences, with 53% observed a single time. Sequences were obtained from blood. These receptors all stem from a man of 80 years or more in good health.

This chain links TRBV5-1 with TRBJ1-1; D is ambiguous. V lost 3 bases, J lost 1 base, and 13 bases lay in between. The germline V gene has CDR1 SGHRS and CDR2 YFSETQ. The CDR3 consists of 15 residues. As DNA, the CDR3 is TGCGCCAGCAGCTGGGATCCCTTGGGGAACACTGAAGCTTTCTTT. Its protein is CASSWDPLGNTEAFF.

V and J are TRBV27 and TRBJ2-5; possibly TRBD1 for D (5 bases). TRBJ2-7 matches the DNA end more closely, so the J call is doubtful. The CDR3 totals 12 residues. Germline V gives CDR1 MNHEY, CDR2 SMNVEV (reference sequence). The CDR3 loop is CASRDNFYEQYF. CDR3 DNA sequence: TGTGCCAGCAGGGACAATTTCTACGAGCAGTACTTC.

Worth noting for this clonotype: This may arise from a read error, as a much more abundant clone is one base away. The chain employs TRBV5-1 and TRBJ2-5; 12 bases map to TRBD2. Germline V CDR1 and CDR2: SGHRS, YFSETQ. The CDR3 sequence is 15 residues long. CDR3 DNA: TGCGCCAGCAGCCGTGGGACTAGCGGGCAAGGGACCCAGTACTTC. Its translation is CASSRGTSGQGTQYF.

The chain uses TRBV20-1 and TRBJ2-3, with 12 bases aligning to TRBD2. With V trimmed by 6 bases and J by 2 bases, 3 bases remained unmatched. This CDR3 is built from 14 residues. Germline CDR1 DFQATT, CDR2 SNEGSKA (reference sequence). The CDR3 loop reads CSAGLAGITDTQYF. CDR3 sequence (DNA): TGCAGTGCGGGACTAGCGGGTATCACAGATACGCAGTATTTT.

The V and J genes are TRBV28 and TRBJ2-3, with 8 bases that match TRBD1. The CDR3 runs 16 residues. The trim removed 6 bases at V and 3 bases at J, leaving 11 bases unmatched. Germline V lookup: CDR1 MDHEN, CDR2 SYDVKM. The CDR3 nucleotides read TGTGCCAGCAGCTCGACAGGGGTGGAGTATACAGATACGCAGTATTTT. The encoded protein is CASSSTGVEYTDTQYF.

This clonotype was detected only a few times. This chain joins TRBV5-1 and TRBJ2-5; 10 bases agree with TRBD2. V gave up 0 bases and J gave up 5 bases; unmatched junction bases: 7. Germline V gene sequence: CDR1 SGHRS, CDR2 YFSETQ. The CDR3 has 16 amino acids. For the CDR3, the DNA is TGCGCCAGCAGCTTGGTGGGGCTAGCGGGAGCGGAGACCCAGTACTTC. Amino acids: CASSLVGLAGAETQYF.

This chain joins TRBV6-6 and TRBJ2-3; maybe TRBD1 (5 bases). This CDR3 has 15 amino acids. In germline, CDR1 is MNHNY, CDR2 SVGAGI (reference sequence). V was trimmed by 0 bases and J by 0 bases, leaving 7 bases between them. CDR3 nucleotide sequence: TGTGCCAGCAGTTACTCCCGGACAAGCACAGATACGCAGTATTTT. Translation: CASSYSRTSTDTQYF.

The chain has TRBV20-1 and TRBJ2-5; tentative D call: TRBD1 (6 bases). Between the trimmed V and J ends, which lost 3 bases and 3 bases, there was a span of 14 bases. The CDR3 sequence is 14 residues long. The germline V gene encodes CDR1 DFQATT and CDR2 SNEGSKA (reference sequence). The CDR3 region is CSASQDSFKETQYF. The CDR3 DNA sequence: TGCAGTGCTAGCCAGGACAGTTTCAAAGAGACCCAGTACTTC.